The rows below give T cell receptor beta chains drawn from one sample of a study of blood T cell repertoires in COVID-19. Only in-frame clones appear in the TCRdb table, and some are missing; sequencing was by immunoSEQ multiplex PCR. This sample has 110,000 to 150,000 clones, with approximately 79% found just once. The sample was peripheral blood. These receptors originate from a man aged 45-65 years with active or convalescent COVID-19. Both conserved end residues are part of each CDR3. The D gene is left open where the match is weak. Not every row has a clone size; where given, it reads once, few, many or a size class.

V gene: TRBV10-3; clone size: -; J gene: TRBJ1-3; D gene: TRBD1; CDR3 DNA: TGTGCCATCAGTGAGTCGAGTGTTGGGACAGGGATGGAAAACACCATATATTTT; CDR3 protein: CAISESSVGTGMENTIYF
V gene: TRBV10-3; clone size: -; J gene: TRBJ2-7; D gene: TRBD2; CDR3 DNA: TGTGCCATCAGCCAAAGCGGGGGACCTTCCTACGAGCAGTACTTC; CDR3 protein: CAISQSGGPSYEQYF
V gene: TRBV1; clone size: few; J gene: TRBJ2-7; D gene: -; CDR3 DNA: TGCACCAGCAGCCAAGTCGATGACGGACTAGCGGTAAGAGAGCAGTACTTC; CDR3 protein: CTSSQVDDGLAVREQYF
V gene: TRBV7-3; clone size: once; J gene: TRBJ1-1; D gene: TRBD1; CDR3 DNA: TGTGCCAGCAGCCCCCCCCCGGGGACAGGAGGTGAAGCTTTCTTT; CDR3 protein: CASSPPPGTGGEAFF
V gene: TRBV15; clone size: -; J gene: TRBJ2-7; D gene: TRBD2; CDR3 DNA: TGTGCCACCAGCATATCGGGAGGGCCCTCTTACGAGCAGTACTTC; CDR3 protein: CATSISGGPSYEQYF
V gene: TRBV1; clone size: -; J gene: TRBJ2-7; D gene: -; CDR3 DNA: TGCACCAGCAGCCACGAATACAGGGAACCCTACGAGCAGTACTTC; CDR3 protein: CTSSHEYREPYEQYF
V gene: TRBV5-1; clone size: few; J gene: TRBJ2-7; D gene: TRBD1; CDR3 DNA: TGCGCCAGCAGCTCGGGACAGGCGGTCGACGAGCAGTACTTC; CDR3 protein: CASSSGQAVDEQYF
V gene: TRBV27; clone size: -; J gene: TRBJ1-1; D gene: -; CDR3 DNA: TGTGCCAGCAGTCCGGGACACAAGAACACTGAAGCTTTCTTT; CDR3 protein: CASSPGHKNTEAFF
V gene: TRBV5-1; clone size: -; J gene: TRBJ1-2; D gene: TRBD1; CDR3 DNA: TGCGCCAGCAGTATCGACAGGGAAAATGGCTACACCTTC; CDR3 protein: CASSIDRENGYTF
V gene: TRBV3-1/TRBV3-2; clone size: -; J gene: TRBJ1-3; D gene: -; CDR3 DNA: TGTGCCAGCAGCCAATATAGGACAAGTGGAAACACCATATATTTT; CDR3 protein: CASSQYRTSGNTIYF
V gene: TRBV5-1; clone size: -; J gene: TRBJ1-6; D gene: TRBD1; CDR3 DNA: TGCGCCAGCACCCCAGACAGGGGGATTTCACCCCTCCACTTT; CDR3 protein: CASTPDRGISPLHF
V gene: TRBV7-9; clone size: -; J gene: TRBJ1-2; D gene: -; CDR3 DNA: TGTGCCAGCACCTACGGGGGATCCAACTATGGCTACACCTTC; CDR3 protein: CASTYGGSNYGYTF
V gene: TRBV19; clone size: -; J gene: TRBJ1-2; D gene: -; CDR3 DNA: TGTGCCAGTAGTCCCTCGGGGGACTATGGCTACACCTTC; CDR3 protein: CASSPSGDYGYTF
V gene: TRBV21-1; clone size: few; J gene: TRBJ2-2; D gene: -; CDR3 DNA: TGTGCCAGCAGCCCCCAATCTGCAGACAATGGTTCTCTCTACACCGGGGAGCTGTTTTTT; CDR3 protein: CASSPQSADNGSLYTGELFF
V gene: TRBV4-2; clone size: -; J gene: TRBJ2-7; D gene: -; CDR3 DNA: TGTGCCAGCAGCCAATTGTACAGGGACTACGAGCAGTACTTC; CDR3 protein: CASSQLYRDYEQYF
V gene: TRBV3-1/TRBV3-2; clone size: -; J gene: TRBJ2-7; D gene: -; CDR3 DNA: TGTGCCAGCAGCCAAGGACTTAGCTCCTACGAGCAGTACTTC; CDR3 protein: CASSQGLSSYEQYF
V gene: TRBV11-2; clone size: -; J gene: TRBJ2-7; D gene: TRBD2; CDR3 DNA: TGTGCCAGCAGCTTACGGGGGGGCGATGATCCCTACGAGCAGTACTTC; CDR3 protein: CASSLRGGDDPYEQYF
V gene: TRBV10-3; clone size: -; J gene: TRBJ2-3; D gene: TRBD2; CDR3 DNA: TGTGCCATCAGTCTAGCGGGAGGACCAGATACGCAGTATTTT; CDR3 protein: CAISLAGGPDTQYF
V gene: TRBV10-3; clone size: -; J gene: TRBJ2-7; D gene: -; CDR3 DNA: TGTGCCATCAGTGTTAACGAGCAGTACTTC; CDR3 protein: CAISVNEQYF
V gene: TRBV6-5; clone size: -; J gene: TRBJ2-7; D gene: TRBD1; CDR3 DNA: TGTGCCAGCAGGATGACAGGGGCCCCAGGGTACGAGCAGTACTTC; CDR3 protein: CASRMTGAPGYEQYF
V gene: TRBV9; clone size: -; J gene: TRBJ2-7; D gene: -; CDR3 DNA: TGTGCCAGCAGTAATGAACAGGGTAAAGTCTACGAGCAGTACTTC; CDR3 protein: CASSNEQGKVYEQYF
V gene: TRBV11-1; clone size: -; J gene: TRBJ2-7; D gene: -; CDR3 DNA: TGTGCCAGCAGCTTAGGGACCAGGGCCCACGAGCAGTACTTC; CDR3 protein: CASSLGTRAHEQYF
V gene: TRBV5-4; clone size: -; J gene: TRBJ2-3; D gene: TRBD2; CDR3 DNA: TGTGCCAGCAGCTTAGCGGGAGGGCGCGATACGCAGTATTTT; CDR3 protein: CASSLAGGRDTQYF
V gene: TRBV6-4; clone size: once; J gene: TRBJ2-5; D gene: TRBD2; CDR3 DNA: TGTGCCAGCAGTACTAGCGGGAAGTACCAAGAGACCCAGTACTTC; CDR3 protein: CASSTSGKYQETQYF
V gene: TRBV27; clone size: -; J gene: TRBJ1-5; D gene: -; CDR3 DNA: TGTGCCAGCAGCAGGGTTCATAGCAATCAGCCCCAGCATTTT; CDR3 protein: CASSRVHSNQPQHF
V gene: TRBV19; clone size: -; J gene: TRBJ2-1; D gene: -; CDR3 DNA: TGTGCCAGTAGTATATTCGGGGGAGGCTCCTACAATGAGCAGTTCTTC; CDR3 protein: CASSIFGGGSYNEQFF
V gene: TRBV6-4; clone size: -; J gene: TRBJ2-1; D gene: TRBD2; CDR3 DNA: TGTGCCAGCAGTCAGGGACTAGCGGGATACAATGAGCAGTTCTTC; CDR3 protein: CASSQGLAGYNEQFF
V gene: TRBV20-1; clone size: -; J gene: TRBJ2-3; D gene: -; CDR3 DNA: TGCAGTGGCGAAGTGGCAGATACGCAGTATTTT; CDR3 protein: CSGEVADTQYF
V gene: TRBV19; clone size: -; J gene: TRBJ2-5; D gene: -; CDR3 DNA: TGTGCCAGTGCAAAAACCCGGGACAACCTAGGAGAGACCCAGTACTTC; CDR3 protein: CASAKTRDNLGETQYF
V gene: TRBV9; clone size: -; J gene: TRBJ1-2; D gene: -; CDR3 DNA: TGTGCCAGCAGCCTAGCGAGGGATAACTATGGCTACACCTTC; CDR3 protein: CASSLARDNYGYTF